Sequencing of this T cell receptor beta chain was carried out in a study of regulatory T cells in long-lasting Graves disease listed by TCRdb under 2021. Concerning the study at large: Persistent Graves' disease meant more than 5 years of antithyroid drug treatment with TSH receptor autoantibodies that stayed positive. Peripheral blood TCR sequencing and RNA sequencing compared persistent Graves' disease patients with newly diagnosed Graves' disease patients. The study took place in China and was registered as a clinical trial. A total of about 33 samples underwent TCR sequencing, from about 13 patients with persistent Graves' disease and 20 or so patients with newly diagnosed Graves' disease. Persistent Graves' disease patients in the clinical cohort had taken antithyroid drugs for about 10.3 years on average.

V lost 5 bases and J lost 7 bases; the stretch between them is 21 bases long. CDR1 MNHEY and CDR2 SMNVEV were looked up in the germline V gene (reference sequence). From its cysteine to its phenylalanine, the CDR3 spans 15 amino acids. Only the CDR3 DNA stays, 45 bases, in frame from base 1. This clonotype has ten or more counts. Its antigen target is currently unknown. No base-level quality is on record; no much larger clone is a single base apart. Broad study findings and their caveats: Preferential use of TRBV28, TRBJ1-2 and TRBJ2-5 was observed in persistent disease, whereas TRBV20-1 and TRBJ2-1 were favored in newly diagnosed disease. Only the TCR beta chain was sequenced and analyzed. Peripheral blood alone was examined, since thyroid tissue, which constituted the primary lesion, could not be accessed. The authors acknowledged the small sample size as a limitation that may reduce accuracy. Patients with persistent disease shared more public clonotypes (approximately 2,500) than newly diagnosed patients did (about 1,000). Compared with newly diagnosed patients, persistent Graves' disease patients had lower TCR Shannon entropy and fewer highly expanded clones, which suggests clonal expansion.

What this sample's time point label stands for: persistent/refractory GD, antithyroid drugs over 5 years with positive TRAb. RNA was extracted from PBMCs in TRIzol for both TCR sequencing and RNA sequencing. The diagnosis of Graves' disease was made according to American Thyroid Association guidelines. The patients came from an endocrinology department in Xi'an, China. Each patient gave approximately 8.8 milliliters of peripheral blood, collected in an EDTA anticoagulant tube. Ficoll Paque Plus density gradient separation was used to isolate PBMCs, and no additional T cell sorting was done. An Agilent 2100 Bioanalyzer and agarose gel were used to assess RNA quality, and a NanoDrop 2000 was used to measure RNA concentration. Receptor amplification or capture employed multiplex PCR. TCRdb shows the sequencer as Illumina HiSeq 4000. To build TCR beta libraries, CDR3 regions were amplified by Arm-PCR using iRepertoire HTBI primers. Gel purification was performed on PCR products prior to sequencing. Regarding the original processing steps: Gene usage analysis of CDR3 amino acid clonotypes used the 62 TRBV and 14 to 15 TRBJ segments found across samples. Filtered high-quality paired reads were merged into contigs using COPE and FqMerger. BLAST was used to align contigs to the IMGT TRBV, TRBD and TRBJ reference genes, and CDR3 was defined following IMGT. Any clonotype with a frequency above 0.1% was classified as a highly expanded clone. Repertoire diversity was measured by Shannon entropy, and V-J evenness by the Gini coefficient. Public clonotypes were defined as clonotypes shared by more than one individual. The public sequencing data were trimmed at Q25 with fastp and processed into clonotypes with MiXCR by TCRdb, which kept only in-frame beta chains. Identical CDR3 protein sequences are pooled into one entry, listed with their most common genes and DNA. TCRdb's processing, not the authors', yielded these V and J calls. Present in this sample are roughly 400,000 distinct CDR3 sequences, around 20% of which were seen just once. Roughly an eighth of the sample rests with the top ten.

The chain is made from TRBV27 and TRBJ2-7; the best D guess is TRBD1, with 6 bases matching. The clonotype was recovered from a female donor with Graves disease. This specimen was peripheral blood mononuclear cells (PBMCs), taken when the disease was refractory, from a patient treated with antithyroid drugs. The DNA sequence is as follows: TGTGCCAGCAGTCAGACCGGGACAAGGCGCTGGGAGCAGTACTTC. This is translated as CASSQTGTRRWEQYF.